A selection of T cell receptor beta chains follows, all from one sample in a study of regulatory T cells in long-lasting Graves disease. TCRdb itself ran the multiplex PCR reads through MiXCR, one entry per CDR3 protein. The sample carries approximately 300,000 distinct CDR3 sequences, 18% recorded once. The sample was peripheral blood mononuclear cells (PBMCs), taken at new diagnosis, from a patient treated with antithyroid drugs. The receptors come from a female donor with Graves disease. CDR3s include the opening cysteine and the closing phenylalanine or tryptophan. D genes are given only for firm matches. Size values are once, few and many counts, or a class for expanded clones, and some rows have none.

j_gene: TRBJ1-5; d_gene: TRBD1; abundance: few; v_gene: TRBV13; CDR3nt: TGTGCCAGCAGCCCAGAGGGGGACAGGGGGCGGCCGCTAGATAGCAATCAGCCCCAGCATTTT; CDR3aa: CASSPEGDRGRPLDSNQPQHF
j_gene: TRBJ2-7; d_gene: NA; abundance: NA; v_gene: TRBV7-2; CDR3nt: TGTGCCGGCAGCTTAGCCCTCTACGAGCAGTACTTC; CDR3aa: CAGSLALYEQYF
j_gene: TRBJ2-1; d_gene: NA; abundance: NA; v_gene: TRBV6-4; CDR3nt: TGTGCCAGCAGTGACTCGAGCCTCAGCTCCTACAATGAGCAGTTCTTC; CDR3aa: CASSDSSLSSYNEQFF
j_gene: TRBJ2-5; d_gene: NA; abundance: many; v_gene: TRBV19; CDR3nt: TGTGCCAGTAAATTCTCGGAGACCCAGTACTTC; CDR3aa: CASKFSETQYF
j_gene: TRBJ1-6; d_gene: NA; abundance: many; v_gene: TRBV20-1; CDR3nt: TGCAGTGCTAGTACCGGGTACGGGACTCCGAATTCACCCCTCCACTTT; CDR3aa: CSASTGYGTPNSPLHF
j_gene: TRBJ2-1; d_gene: NA; abundance: many; v_gene: TRBV14; CDR3nt: TGTGCCAGCAGCCATTGGGAGAGGAGCTACAATGAGCAGTTCTTC; CDR3aa: CASSHWERSYNEQFF
j_gene: TRBJ2-3; d_gene: NA; abundance: few; v_gene: TRBV10-1; CDR3nt: TGCGCCAGCTCCGACCCTGGAGGCACAGATACGCAGTATTTT; CDR3aa: CASSDPGGTDTQYF
j_gene: TRBJ2-1; d_gene: NA; abundance: few; v_gene: TRBV24-1; CDR3nt: TGTGCCACCAGTGATTCTACAGGGAGCTCCTACAATGAGCAGTTCTTC; CDR3aa: CATSDSTGSSYNEQFF
j_gene: TRBJ2-1; d_gene: TRBD1; abundance: many; v_gene: TRBV19; CDR3nt: TGTGCCAGTAGTACAACCGGGACAGGGGACAATGAGCAGTTCTTC; CDR3aa: CASSTTGTGDNEQFF
j_gene: TRBJ2-7; d_gene: NA; abundance: many; v_gene: TRBV4-2; CDR3nt: TGTGCCAGCAGCCAAGCTTTGGAGCGCGAGCAGTACTTC; CDR3aa: CASSQALEREQYF
j_gene: TRBJ1-2; d_gene: TRBD1; abundance: many; v_gene: TRBV6-5; CDR3nt: TGTGCCAGCAGTTCGGACAGGGGGAACGACTATGGCTACACCTTC; CDR3aa: CASSSDRGNDYGYTF
j_gene: TRBJ1-2; d_gene: NA; abundance: many; v_gene: TRBV20-1; CDR3nt: TGCAGTGCTAGAGTCCGACCCACTACTAACTATGGCTACACCTTC; CDR3aa: CSARVRPTTNYGYTF
j_gene: TRBJ1-5; d_gene: NA; abundance: few; v_gene: TRBV10-3; CDR3nt: TGTGCCATCAGTAGGACAATTGGGGGTGGGGAACAGCCCCAGCATTTT; CDR3aa: CAISRTIGGGEQPQHF
j_gene: TRBJ2-1; d_gene: TRBD2; abundance: many; v_gene: TRBV2; CDR3nt: TGTGCCAGCAGGGGGACTAGCGGCAATGAGCAGTTCTTC; CDR3aa: CASRGTSGNEQFF
j_gene: TRBJ2-7; d_gene: NA; abundance: NA; v_gene: TRBV7-9; CDR3nt: TGTGCCAGCAGCTTAGTAGGAGGGAACGGCGAGCAGTACTTC; CDR3aa: CASSLVGGNGEQYF
j_gene: TRBJ2-1; d_gene: NA; abundance: NA; v_gene: TRBV5-1; CDR3nt: TGCGCCAGCAGCTTGGTGCCAGGGGCCTCCTACAATGAGCAGTTCTTC; CDR3aa: CASSLVPGASYNEQFF
j_gene: TRBJ2-1; d_gene: TRBD1; abundance: NA; v_gene: TRBV20-1; CDR3nt: TGCAGTGCTCCCCACCCGGGACAGGGGTGGAATGAGCAGTTCTTC; CDR3aa: CSAPHPGQGWNEQFF
j_gene: TRBJ2-1; d_gene: TRBD1; abundance: NA; v_gene: TRBV5-1; CDR3nt: TGCGCCAGCAGCTTGGAAGGGACAGAGTACAATGAGCAGTTCTTC; CDR3aa: CASSLEGTEYNEQFF
j_gene: TRBJ2-7; d_gene: NA; abundance: many; v_gene: TRBV6-5; CDR3nt: TGTGCCAGCAGTTACTCTAGCGAGCAGTACTTC; CDR3aa: CASSYSSEQYF
j_gene: TRBJ2-7; d_gene: NA; abundance: many; v_gene: TRBV27; CDR3nt: TGTGCCACCTCCTACGAGCAGTACTTC; CDR3aa: CATSYEQYF
j_gene: TRBJ2-1; d_gene: NA; abundance: many; v_gene: TRBV10-1; CDR3nt: TGCGCCAGCAGTGTTCACTCCTACAATGAGCAGTTCTTC; CDR3aa: CASSVHSYNEQFF
j_gene: TRBJ2-1; d_gene: NA; abundance: many; v_gene: TRBV5-1; CDR3nt: TGCGCCAGCAGCTTACAAAGCGGGCTTATGGGCAATGAGCAGTTCTTC; CDR3aa: CASSLQSGLMGNEQFF
j_gene: TRBJ1-5; d_gene: NA; abundance: many; v_gene: TRBV28; CDR3nt: TGTGCCAGCAGTTCCCCTGGGGGTAAAAGCAATCAGCCCCAGCATTTT; CDR3aa: CASSSPGGKSNQPQHF
j_gene: TRBJ2-7; d_gene: NA; abundance: many; v_gene: TRBV12-3/TRBV12-4; CDR3nt: TGTGCCAGCAGTTTTGTTATGCTGGGACTGGGCGACTCCTACGAGCAGTACTTC; CDR3aa: CASSFVMLGLGDSYEQYF
j_gene: TRBJ2-1; d_gene: TRBD2; abundance: many; v_gene: TRBV7-8; CDR3nt: TGTGCCAGCAGCTTAGATGGCGGGAGGGGCAACAATGAGCAGTTCTTC; CDR3aa: CASSLDGGRGNNEQFF
j_gene: TRBJ2-7; d_gene: TRBD1; abundance: many; v_gene: TRBV15; CDR3nt: TGTGCCACCAGCAGGGGGGACAGCCAAATGGGCTACGAGCAGTACTTC; CDR3aa: CATSRGDSQMGYEQYF
j_gene: TRBJ2-2; d_gene: NA; abundance: NA; v_gene: TRBV5-1; CDR3nt: TGCGCCAGCAGCCCGGGACCTTCGGACACCGGGGAGCTGTTTTTT; CDR3aa: CASSPGPSDTGELFF
j_gene: TRBJ1-6; d_gene: NA; abundance: NA; v_gene: TRBV10-2; CDR3nt: TGCGCCAGCAGTGAGCCAGCAGACAGTTCACCCCTCCACTTT; CDR3aa: CASSEPADSSPLHF